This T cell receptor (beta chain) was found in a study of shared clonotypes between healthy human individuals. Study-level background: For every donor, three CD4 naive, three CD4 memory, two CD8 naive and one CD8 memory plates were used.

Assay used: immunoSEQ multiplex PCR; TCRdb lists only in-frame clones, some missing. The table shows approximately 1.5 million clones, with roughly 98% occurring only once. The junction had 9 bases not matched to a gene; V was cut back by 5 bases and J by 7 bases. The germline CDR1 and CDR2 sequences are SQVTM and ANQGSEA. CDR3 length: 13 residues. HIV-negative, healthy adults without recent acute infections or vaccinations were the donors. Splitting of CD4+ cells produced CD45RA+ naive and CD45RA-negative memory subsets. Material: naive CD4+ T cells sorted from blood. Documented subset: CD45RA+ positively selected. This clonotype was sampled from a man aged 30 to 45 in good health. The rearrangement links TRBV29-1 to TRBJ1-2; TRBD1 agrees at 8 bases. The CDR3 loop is CSVPDRGYVGYTF. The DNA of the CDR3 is TGCAGCGTTCCTGACAGGGGATATGTTGGCTACACCTTC.